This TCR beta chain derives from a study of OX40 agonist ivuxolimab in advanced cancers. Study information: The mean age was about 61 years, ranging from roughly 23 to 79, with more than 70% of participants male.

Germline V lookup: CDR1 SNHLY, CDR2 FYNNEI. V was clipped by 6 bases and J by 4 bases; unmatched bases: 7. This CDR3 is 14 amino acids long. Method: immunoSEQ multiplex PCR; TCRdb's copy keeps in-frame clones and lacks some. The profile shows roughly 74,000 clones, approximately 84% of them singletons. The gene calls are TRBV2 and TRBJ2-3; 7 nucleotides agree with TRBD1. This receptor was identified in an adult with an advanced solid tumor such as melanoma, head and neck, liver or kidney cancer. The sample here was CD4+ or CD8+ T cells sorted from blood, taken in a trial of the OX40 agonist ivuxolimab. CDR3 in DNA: TGTGCCAGCAGACCCGACAGGGCCCCAGATACGCAGTATTTT. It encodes CASRPDRAPDTQYF. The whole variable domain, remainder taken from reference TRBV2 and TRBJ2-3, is EPEVTQTPSHQVTQMGQEVILRCVPISNHLYFYWYRQILGQKVEFLVSFYNNEISEKSEIFDDQFSVERPDGSNFTLKIRSTKLEDSAMYFCASRPDRAPDTQYFGPGTRLTVL.